This TCR beta chain emerged from a study of T-cell reconstitution after alpha-beta-depleted transplantation in children. Broader study findings: Several hundred expanded graft clones reportedly gave rise to the alpha-beta T cells present about two months after transplant. Surviving recipient T cells and thymic progenitors underlay high day-60 TCRbeta diversity in some patients. By one year post-transplant, T-cell counts and diversity largely arose from T cells that were newly produced.

During its preparation, the TCRbeta library received unique molecular identifiers. TCRdb recomputed calls from the PCR reads with MiXCR, one row per CDR3 protein. The top ten hold roughly an eighth of the sample, which has 550,000 to 600,000 distinct CDR3 sequences, 20% to 25% seen once. Trimming left V 0 bases short and J 3 bases short, with 10 bases between. The CDR3 covers 14 residues. From germline, CDR1 is SGDLS and CDR2 YYNGEE. About this clonotype itself: What it binds is not known.

The rearrangement joins TRBV9 to TRBJ2-7; D is perhaps TRBD2 (5 bases). Sequenced here: PBMCs, mostly from graft donor cells, sampled 360 days after TCRalphabeta/CD19-depleted stem cell transplant. This TCR was sampled from a boy in the first two years of life who had a stem cell transplant for acute myeloid leukemia, so the T cells may come from the graft donor. In DNA, the CDR3 is TGTGCCAGCAGCGTAGGAGGAAGCGGCTACGAGCAGTACTTC. Translating gives CASSVGGSGYEQYF.